This is a list of T cell receptor beta chains from one sample in a study of T cells after yellow fever vaccination. Via MiXCR, TCRdb re-called the 5' RACE reads, giving one row per CDR3 protein. This table holds over 45,000 distinct CDR3 sequences, around 7% found once. The sample in question was CD8+ T cells sorted from PBMCs, obtained on the day of the first yellow fever vaccination. These receptors all stem from a man younger than 30 who received the YFV17D yellow fever vaccine. CDR3s include the opening cysteine and the closing phenylalanine or tryptophan. D genes are given only for firm matches. Only part of the rows carry a size: once, few, many, or a class if the clone is expanded.

j_call: TRBJ2-1
clone_size: few
v_call: TRBV24-1
d_call: .
cdr3_aa: CATSPDRVSKYNEQFF
cdr3_nt: TGTGCCACCAGCCCAGACAGAGTTAGTAAGTACAATGAGCAGTTCTTC

j_call: TRBJ2-3
clone_size: .
v_call: TRBV7-6
d_call: .
cdr3_aa: CATKRDGGDTQYF
cdr3_nt: TGTGCCACCAAAAGGGATGGGGGAGATACGCAGTATTTT

j_call: TRBJ2-1
clone_size: .
v_call: TRBV5-1
d_call: .
cdr3_aa: CASSFRDWGDNEQFF
cdr3_nt: TGCGCCAGCAGCTTCCGGGACTGGGGAGACAATGAGCAGTTCTTC

j_call: TRBJ2-5
clone_size: few
v_call: TRBV5-4
d_call: TRBD2
cdr3_aa: CASSLNYDLRGIQETQYF
cdr3_nt: TGTGCCAGCAGCTTGAATTACGACTTGCGGGGGATCCAAGAGACCCAGTACTTC

j_call: TRBJ1-1
clone_size: .
v_call: TRBV3-1
d_call: .
cdr3_aa: CASGGGGGNTEAFF
cdr3_nt: TGTGCCAGCGGGGGAGGCGGTGGCAACACTGAAGCTTTCTTT

j_call: TRBJ1-2
clone_size: many
v_call: TRBV5-1
d_call: TRBD1
cdr3_aa: CASSLAPGGNYGYTF
cdr3_nt: TGCGCCAGCAGCTTGGCTCCAGGGGGAAACTATGGCTACACCTTC

j_call: TRBJ2-1
clone_size: few
v_call: TRBV7-9
d_call: .
cdr3_aa: CASSTRDQGSYNEQFF
cdr3_nt: TGTGCCAGCAGCACCCGAGACCAGGGGTCCTACAATGAGCAGTTCTTC

j_call: TRBJ2-1
clone_size: few
v_call: TRBV5-5
d_call: .
cdr3_aa: CASSPGAGHNEQFF
cdr3_nt: TGTGCCAGCAGCCCGGGGGCGGGGCACAATGAGCAGTTCTTC

j_call: TRBJ2-1
clone_size: many
v_call: TRBV15
d_call: TRBD2
cdr3_aa: CATSREVAGGAYNEQFF
cdr3_nt: TGTGCCACCAGCAGAGAGGTGGCTGGGGGGGCCTACAATGAGCAGTTCTTC

j_call: TRBJ1-1
clone_size: few
v_call: TRBV4-3
d_call: .
cdr3_aa: CASSRTTNTEAFF
cdr3_nt: TGCGCCAGCAGCCGAACAACGAACACTGAAGCTTTCTTT

j_call: TRBJ2-3
clone_size: few
v_call: TRBV6-5
d_call: .
cdr3_aa: CASSYSMGGSVSDTQYF
cdr3_nt: TGTGCCAGCAGTTACTCGATGGGGGGTAGCGTCTCAGATACGCAGTATTTT

j_call: TRBJ1-1
clone_size: many
v_call: TRBV4-3
d_call: .
cdr3_aa: CASSQDSGKTEAFF
cdr3_nt: TGCGCCAGCAGCCAAGATAGCGGTAAAACTGAAGCTTTCTTT

j_call: TRBJ2-1
clone_size: many
v_call: TRBV7-8
d_call: TRBD1
cdr3_aa: CASSLGTGSYNEQFF
cdr3_nt: TGTGCCAGCAGCCTAGGGACAGGCTCCTACAATGAGCAGTTCTTC

j_call: TRBJ2-1
clone_size: .
v_call: TRBV5-1
d_call: .
cdr3_aa: CASIPGDSSYNEQFF
cdr3_nt: TGCGCCAGCATTCCGGGGGACAGCTCCTACAATGAGCAGTTCTTC

j_call: TRBJ2-7
clone_size: many
v_call: TRBV4-1
d_call: .
cdr3_aa: CASSPSQGNEQYF
cdr3_nt: TGCGCCAGCAGCCCGAGCCAGGGTAACGAGCAGTACTTC

j_call: TRBJ2-7
clone_size: .
v_call: TRBV11-2
d_call: .
cdr3_aa: CASSFFLQSYEQYF
cdr3_nt: TGTGCCAGCAGCTTTTTTTTACAGAGCTACGAGCAGTACTTC

j_call: TRBJ1-5
clone_size: many
v_call: TRBV15
d_call: .
cdr3_aa: CATSREGSDQPQHF
cdr3_nt: TGTGCCACCAGCAGAGAGGGTTCTGATCAGCCCCAGCATTTT

j_call: TRBJ1-5
clone_size: .
v_call: TRBV29-1
d_call: TRBD1
cdr3_aa: CSVGTEYSNQPQHF
cdr3_nt: TGCAGCGTCGGGACAGAGTATAGCAATCAGCCCCAGCATTTT

j_call: TRBJ2-1
clone_size: many
v_call: TRBV6-2/TRBV6-3
d_call: TRBD2
cdr3_aa: CASSPHSGGAGNEQFF
cdr3_nt: TGTGCCAGCAGCCCCCATAGCGGGGGGGCGGGGAATGAGCAGTTCTTC

j_call: TRBJ2-7
clone_size: many
v_call: TRBV12-5
d_call: TRBD1
cdr3_aa: CASLPGTGYHEQYF
cdr3_nt: TGTGCTAGCCTCCCCGGGACAGGGTACCACGAGCAGTACTTC

j_call: TRBJ1-1
clone_size: .
v_call: TRBV27
d_call: TRBD1
cdr3_aa: CASSQGQGNTEAFF
cdr3_nt: TGTGCCAGCAGTCAGGGACAGGGGAACACTGAAGCTTTCTTT

j_call: TRBJ2-4
clone_size: many
v_call: TRBV12-3/TRBV12-4
d_call: .
cdr3_aa: CASSFEWGVAKNIQYF
cdr3_nt: TGTGCCAGCAGTTTCGAGTGGGGGGTAGCCAAAAACATTCAGTACTTC

j_call: TRBJ1-3
clone_size: few
v_call: TRBV7-9
d_call: .
cdr3_aa: CASSVLSSGNTIYF
cdr3_nt: TGTGCCAGCAGCGTCCTGAGCTCTGGAAACACCATATATTTT

j_call: TRBJ1-2
clone_size: few
v_call: TRBV11-2
d_call: TRBD1
cdr3_aa: CASSIRGGQGALRSNYGYTF
cdr3_nt: TGTGCCAGCAGCATTAGAGGAGGACAGGGAGCGCTCAGGTCTAACTATGGCTACACCTTC

j_call: TRBJ2-7
clone_size: medium-sized
v_call: TRBV7-9
d_call: TRBD1
cdr3_aa: CASSPRDSTYEQYF
cdr3_nt: TGTGCCAGCAGCCCCCGGGACAGTACCTACGAGCAGTACTTC

j_call: TRBJ1-2
clone_size: .
v_call: TRBV7-9
d_call: .
cdr3_aa: CASSSVKRDNGYTF
cdr3_nt: TGTGCCAGCAGCTCAGTGAAGAGGGATAATGGCTACACCTTC

j_call: TRBJ2-3
clone_size: .
v_call: TRBV4-1
d_call: .
cdr3_aa: CASSREWGRGTDTQYF
cdr3_nt: TGCGCCAGCAGCCGAGAATGGGGCAGGGGCACAGATACGCAGTATTTT

j_call: TRBJ2-5
clone_size: many
v_call: TRBV27
d_call: TRBD1
cdr3_aa: CASSLSHQGDQYF
cdr3_nt: TGTGCCAGCAGTTTATCCCACCAGGGGGACCAGTACTTC

j_call: TRBJ2-7
clone_size: .
v_call: TRBV12-3/TRBV12-4
d_call: .
cdr3_aa: CASSTAYEQYF
cdr3_nt: TGTGCCAGCAGTACAGCCTACGAGCAGTACTTC

j_call: TRBJ2-1
clone_size: many
v_call: TRBV6-5
d_call: .
cdr3_aa: CASSYLGYNEQFF
cdr3_nt: TGTGCCAGCAGTTACCTAGGGTACAATGAGCAGTTCTTC

j_call: TRBJ1-1
clone_size: many
v_call: TRBV5-1
d_call: .
cdr3_aa: CASSLVDTEAFF
cdr3_nt: TGCGCCAGCAGCTTGGTAGACACTGAAGCTTTCTTT

j_call: TRBJ2-1
clone_size: many
v_call: TRBV29-1
d_call: .
cdr3_aa: CSVESRDTSYNEQFF
cdr3_nt: TGCAGCGTTGAAAGCCGGGACACCTCCTACAATGAGCAGTTCTTC

j_call: TRBJ2-5
clone_size: .
v_call: TRBV7-6
d_call: .
cdr3_aa: CASSLGALRGLQEETQYF
cdr3_nt: TGTGCCAGCAGCTTAGGGGCGCTCCGGGGGCTACAGGAAGAGACCCAGTACTTC

j_call: TRBJ2-2
clone_size: many
v_call: TRBV29-1
d_call: TRBD1
cdr3_aa: CSVSTGGAGELFF
cdr3_nt: TGCAGCGTTTCTACAGGGGGAGCCGGGGAGCTGTTTTTT

j_call: TRBJ1-2
clone_size: .
v_call: TRBV29-1
d_call: TRBD1
cdr3_aa: CSAIFRTGGHYGYTF
cdr3_nt: TGCAGCGCCATTTTCAGGACAGGGGGACACTATGGCTACACCTTC

j_call: TRBJ2-3
clone_size: .
v_call: TRBV4-3
d_call: .
cdr3_aa: CASSQDGGSQDTQYF
cdr3_nt: TGCGCCAGCAGCCAAGATGGAGGGTCTCAAGATACGCAGTATTTT

j_call: TRBJ2-5
clone_size: many
v_call: TRBV3-1
d_call: TRBD2
cdr3_aa: CASSQGGTSGTLEETQYF
cdr3_nt: TGTGCCAGCAGCCAGGGAGGGACTAGCGGAACCTTAGAGGAGACCCAGTACTTC

j_call: TRBJ2-3
clone_size: many
v_call: TRBV7-3
d_call: TRBD2
cdr3_aa: CASSSGAGYTDTQYF
cdr3_nt: TGTGCCAGCAGCTCTGGAGCGGGGTACACAGATACGCAGTATTTT

j_call: TRBJ2-1
clone_size: .
v_call: TRBV10-3
d_call: TRBD1
cdr3_aa: CAISESRQGGFF
cdr3_nt: TGTGCCATCAGTGAGTCGAGACAGGGCGGGTTCTTC

j_call: TRBJ2-4
clone_size: few
v_call: TRBV6-2/TRBV6-3
d_call: .
cdr3_aa: CASLGWGNIQYF
cdr3_nt: TGTGCCAGCCTAGGGTGGGGAAACATTCAGTACTTC